The clone carrying this TCR beta chain was found a few times. One end of the junction is discordant with germline, which a read error may explain. With a J-beta primer mix and a sample-barcoded 5' primer, a second PCR ran about 7 to 12 cycles. TCRdb used MiXCR to reprocess the 5' RACE reads, holding one entry per CDR3 protein. Among around 850,000 distinct CDR3 sequences listed, about 34% were seen once. The record originates from a study of blood T cells in healthy people across ages. This CDR3 contains 13 residues. Source material: blood. This chain uses TRBV12-3 or TRBV12-4 with TRBJ2-5, with D perhaps assigned TRBD1 or TRBD2 (5 bases each). The receptor was derived from a man aged 18 to 30 in good health. Here the CDR3 reads CASSEGPRETRYF. The DNA of the CDR3 is TGTGCCAGCAGTGAGGGACCTCGAGAGACCCGGTACTTC.